The T cell receptor beta chain under discussion was sequenced for a study of cytomegalovirus exposure and HLA in healthy donors. CDR3 length: 14 residues. The V segment lost 4 bases and the J segment 2 bases; nucleotides outside the gene matches: 3. Per the germline V gene, CDR1 is SGHTA and CDR2 is FQGNSA. The PCR was carried out with 60 Vbeta primers and 13 Jbeta primers. Clones were sequenced by immunoSEQ multiplex PCR, and TCRdb holds only the in-frame ones, with some missing. The table includes approximately 150,000 clones, roughly 72% detected once. The sequenced material came from PBMCs. V and J are TRBV7-2 and TRBJ2-7; TRBD2 matches 9 bases. This TCR was sampled from a man aged 40-49 years in good health and CMV-seronegative. CDR3 coding DNA: TGTGCCAGCAGCTCTATAGCGGGGGCCTACGAGCAGTACTTC. Translated: CASSSIAGAYEQYF.